Detailed here is one T cell receptor (beta chain). Antigen specificity is unknown. The length of the CDR3 is 14 residues. CDR1 SGHVS and CDR2 FQNEAQ come from the germline V gene. V was pared by 5 bases and J by 7 bases, with 14 bases between. Reverse transcription of all isolated RNA meant that expressed TCRB transcripts were sequenced. The method was immunoSEQ multiplex PCR; TCRdb's version includes in-frame clones alone and lacks a portion of them. The sample yields about 110,000 clones, 40% seen once. The data are from a study of beta chain features in type 1 diabetes. Study-level findings and limits: Highly expressing activated T cells could be over-counted with a cDNA template. Across patients, naive, central memory and Treg TCRB repertoires exhibited apparently greater similarity than was observed across healthy donors.

This chain uses TRBV7-8 with TRBJ1-4; D gene uncertain. The sequenced sample was stem cell memory CD4+ T cells from blood. The TCR sequence derives from a woman aged 18-29 years in good health. The CDR3 spells CASSIFVTFEKLFF. DNA of the CDR3: TGTGCCAGCAGCATTTTCGTGACATTTGAAAAACTGTTTTTT.